The 22 T cell receptor beta chains presented below share a single source sample, sequenced in a study of control samples from healthy donors and cancer patients. Measured with immunoSEQ multiplex PCR; TCRdb has only the in-frame clones, and not every one. This sample yields about 120,000 clones, of which more than 70% are seen a single time; 2.3% belongs to the top ten. The sample comprised blood. These receptors originate from a woman in her 70s in good health.

Written as DNA, the CDR3 is TGCAGCGTTGAACTGCAGACGGCTCAAGCTTTCTTT. It encodes CSVELQTAQAFF. The rearrangement joins TRBV29-1 to TRBJ1-1, with D hard to call. The germline CDR1 and CDR2 sequences are SQVTM and ANQGSEA. This CDR3 comprises 12 residues. V shed 2 bases and J shed 9 bases, with 13 bases lying between them. The variable domain in full, completed from reference TRBV29-1 and TRBJ1-1, reads SAVISQKPSRDICQRGTSLTIQCQVDSQVTMMFWYRQQPGQSLTLIATANQGSEATYESGFVIDKFPISRPNLTFSTLTVSNMSPEDSSIYLCSVELQTAQAFFGQGTRLTVV.

The chain links TRBV5-1 to TRBJ1-2; D remains ambiguous. V lost 4 bases and J lost 5, with 15 bases in between. The CDR3 covers 14 residues. Looked up from germline, CDR1 is SGHRS and CDR2 is YFSETQ. This CDR3 is CASSPGDRRYGYTF. CDR3 DNA: TGCGCCAGCAGCCCGGGTGACCGACGTTATGGCTACACCTTC.

Notes on this clone: Distinct nucleotide sequences in the sample also encode this CDR3. The chain is built from TRBV5-1 and TRBJ2-5; the match to TRBD2 covers 13 bases. CDR3 length equals 15 residues. V dropped 0 bases and J dropped 5; count of bases not matched to a gene: 1. Germline values: CDR1 SGHRS, CDR2 YFSETQ. CDR3 in amino acids: CASSLGTSGGETQYF. The CDR3 nucleotides are TGCGCCAGCAGCTTGGGGACTAGCGGGGGCGAGACCCAGTACTTC.

The genes are TRBV10-1 and TRBJ2-7, with D tentatively TRBD1 or TRBD2 (5 bases each). CDR1 WNHNN and CDR2 SYGVQD come from the germline V gene (reference sequence). The CDR3 contains 14 residues. V gave up 7 bases and J gave up 4 bases, with 17 bases separating them. For the CDR3, the DNA is TGCGCCAGCAAACCGGGACGCCGGCCTTACGAGCAGTACTTC. It is translated as CASKPGRRPYEQYF.

This clone turned up a few times. The junction does not match germline at one end; this may be a read error. The chain uses TRBV6-5 and TRBJ2-7; the D gene is possibly TRBD2 (6 bases). The CDR3 is 13 amino acids. CDR1 is MNHEY, CDR2 SVGAGI, per germline. CDR3 in DNA: TGTGCCAGAAGTTCACGGGGGTGGGACGAGCAGTACTTC. It specifies CARSSRGWDEQYF.

This chain uses TRBV6-1 with TRBJ1-3, with D unresolved. Per germline, CDR1 MNHNS and CDR2 SASEGT. CDR3 length: 14 amino acids. Trimming cost V 2 bases and J 0 bases, with 5 bases left between them. The DNA of the CDR3 is TGTGCCAGCAGTGAAACGTTCTCTGGAAACACCATATATTTT. This sequence encodes CASSETFSGNTIYF.

This rearrangement joins TRBV7-9 to TRBJ1-1, with 11 positions matching TRBD1. This CDR3 has 14 amino acids. Per the germline V gene, CDR1 is SEHNR and CDR2 is FQNEAQ (reference sequence). Trimming removed 4 bases from V and 3 bases from J; junction bases left unmatched: 1. CDR3 nucleotides: TGTGCCAGCAGCTCGGGACAGGGGGACACTGAAGCTTTCTTT. Translated, it gives CASSSGQGDTEAFF. Full variable domain (rest looked up from reference TRBV7-9 and TRBJ1-1): DTGVSQNPRHKITKRGQNVTFRCDPISEHNRLYWYRQTLGQGPEFLTYFQNEAQLEKSRLLSDRFSAERPKGSFSTLEIQRTEQGDSAMYLCASSSGQGDTEAFFGQGTRLTVV.

V and J are TRBV20-1 and TRBJ2-2; D remains ambiguous. Germline V CDR1 and CDR2: DFQATT, SNEGSKA (reference sequence). The CDR3 is 11 residues long. V lost 1 base, J lost 8 bases, and 5 bases lay in between. The CDR3 DNA reads as TGCAGTGCTAGAGCCTTTGGGGAGCTGTTTTTT. This encodes CSARAFGELFF.

V is TRBV6-5 and J is TRBJ1-4; the match to TRBD1 covers 7 bases. The V and J ends lost 5 bases and 3 bases, in that order; junction bases with no gene match: 6. Germline lookup yields CDR1 MNHEY and CDR2 SVGAGI. The length of the CDR3 is 15 residues. CDR3 in DNA: TGTGCCAGCAGTCAGGACAGGTTATCTAATGAAAAACTGTTTTTT. It specifies CASSQDRLSNEKLFF.

V usage is TRBV5-6 and J usage is TRBJ1-3, with a tentative D call TRBD1 (6 bases). V lost 6 bases, J lost 4 bases, and 17 bases lay in between. The germline V gene encodes CDR1 SGHDT and CDR2 YYEEEE. The CDR3 extends over 15 amino acids. This CDR3 reads CASTPQGPGGNTIYF. The CDR3 nucleotides read TGTGCCAGCACCCCACAGGGCCCCGGCGGAAACACCATATATTTT.

The rearrangement uses TRBV3-1 (or the pseudogene TRBV3-2) and TRBJ1-2, with D tentatively TRBD1 (6 bases). Germline loops: CDR1 LGHDT, CDR2 YNNKEL (reference sequence). V was trimmed by 5 bases and J by 6 bases, leaving 10 bases between them. The CDR3 has 12 amino acids. CDR3 sequence (DNA): TGTGCCAGCAGCGGGGGGCCGGATGGCTACACCTTC. Translation gives CASSGGPDGYTF.

The V gene is TRBV5-1, the J gene TRBJ1-5; possibly TRBD1 for D (5 bases). This CDR3 is 17 amino acids long. The V gene's germline CDR1 is SGHRS and CDR2 YFSETQ. V was trimmed by 0 bases and J by 4 bases, leaving 17 bases between them. The CDR3 DNA is TGCGCCAGCAGCTTGGGGTTGGGGCAGGGCCTAAATCAGCCCCAGCATTTT. Encoded protein: CASSLGLGQGLNQPQHF.

The chain couples TRBV28 to TRBJ1-1; D not certain. Germline V lookup: CDR1 MDHEN, CDR2 SYDVKM. This CDR3 is 12 amino acids long. V was shortened by 4 bases and J by 6 bases, with 9 bases between the two germline ends. CDR3 loop: CASSYGWPEAFF. In nucleotides, the CDR3 is TGTGCCAGCAGTTACGGGTGGCCTGAAGCTTTCTTT. The complete variable domain, with remaining parts taken from reference TRBV28 and TRBJ1-1, reads DVKVTQSSRYLVKRTGEKVFLECVQDMDHENMFWYRQDPGLGLRLIYFSYDVKMKEKGDIPEGYSVSREKKERFSLILESASTNQTSMYLCASSYGWPEAFFGQGTRLTVV.

The CDR3 is CASSQGSGGYSNQPQHF. The CDR3 DNA sequence: TGCGCCAGCAGCCAAGGATCGGGTGGGTATAGCAATCAGCCCCAGCATTTT. The rearrangement joins TRBV4-1 to TRBJ1-5; no clear D. Germline V gives CDR1 MGHRA, CDR2 YSYEKL. V dropped 1 base and J dropped 0 bases, with 13 bases sitting between them. The CDR3 consists of 17 residues.

The V call is TRBV18, the J call TRBJ1-3; no clear D gene. The CDR3 has 15 residues. Germline V gives CDR1 KGHSH, CDR2 LQKENI. V lost 3 bases to trimming and J lost 0 bases, with 9 bases between them. The CDR3 protein is CASSPFGASGNTIYF. Written as DNA, the CDR3 is TGTGCCAGCTCACCCTTTGGAGCCTCTGGAAACACCATATATTTT. The full variable domain, completed using reference TRBV18 and TRBJ1-3, is NAGVMQNPRHLVRRRGQEARLRCSPMKGHSHVYWYRQLPEEGLKFMVYLQKENIIDESGMPKERFSAEFPKEGPSILRIQQVVRGDSAAYFCASSPFGASGNTIYFGEGSWLTVV.

The chain carries TRBV7-9 and TRBJ1-2, with D maybe TRBD1 (6 bases). CDR3 length equals 15 residues. Germline V lookup: CDR1 SEHNR, CDR2 FQNEAQ (reference sequence). Deletions cut 4 bases from V and 6 bases from J, with 18 bases between. CDR3 coding DNA: TGTGCCAGCAGCTCGGGGAGAGCGGGGGGGCATGGCTACACCTTC. Amino acid sequence: CASSSGRAGGHGYTF.

This clone was seen a single time. This chain connects TRBV2 to TRBJ1-6, with a tentative D call TRBD1 (5 bases). Germline-derived CDR1 and CDR2 are SNHLY and FYNNEI. The CDR3 contains 16 residues. With 10 bases removed from V and 7 bases from J, the gap between germline ends came to 23 bases. CDR3 in amino acids: CATRSDGGGENSPLHF. In DNA, the CDR3 is TGTGCCACCCGTAGTGACGGGGGAGGGGAAAATTCACCCCTCCACTTT.

The chain recombines TRBV11-3 with TRBJ2-7, with TRBD1 matching 7 bases. The CDR3 is made up of 14 amino acids. Germline CDR1 reads SGHNT; CDR2 reads YENEEA. With 5 bases clipped from V and 1 base from J, the junction kept 5 bases outside the gene matches. CDR3 region: CASSPGTVSYEQYF. For the CDR3, the DNA is TGTGCCAGCAGCCCAGGGACAGTTTCCTACGAGCAGTACTTC. Using reference TRBV11-3 and TRBJ2-7 for the parts outside the CDR3, the full variable domain is EAGVVQSPRYKIIEKKQPVAFWCNPISGHNTLYWYLQNLGQGPELLIRYENEEAVDDSQLPKDRFSAERLKGVDSTLKIQPAELGDSAVYLCASSPGTVSYEQYFGPGTRLTVT.

V usage is TRBV11-2 and J usage is TRBJ1-1; D possibly corresponds to TRBD1 (5 bases). The CDR3 sequence is 15 residues long. Trimming stripped 2 bases from V and 14 bases from J, with 24 bases between. Per germline, CDR1 SGHAT and CDR2 FQNNGV. This CDR3 is CASSLLFTGIGGTFF. CDR3 bases: TGTGCCAGCAGCTTACTTTTCACAGGCATCGGAGGAACCTTCTTT.

The rearrangement joins TRBV27 to TRBJ2-3, with D perhaps TRBD2 (5 bases). This CDR3 is 13 amino acids long. CDR1 MNHEY and CDR2 SMNVEV come from the germline V gene (reference sequence). Trimming shortened V by 6 bases and J by 8 bases, and 15 bases separated the two germline ends. CDR3 sequence (DNA): TGTGCCAGCAGCTCGGACTCCCGCGGTACGCAGTATTTT. Its protein is CASSSDSRGTQYF.

The chain is built from TRBV7-9 and TRBJ2-1; D is ambiguous. The V end lost 4 bases, the J end lost 8 bases, and 15 bases lay between the germline ends. The CDR3 has 14 residues. Looked up from germline, CDR1 is SEHNR and CDR2 is FQNEAQ (reference sequence). In DNA, the CDR3 is TGTGCCAGCAGCTCTTACGACCGGGTTTATGAGCAGTTCTTC. Its translation is CASSSYDRVYEQFF.

The CDR3 DNA reads TGTGCCAGCAGCTTAGACAGGGCCCACGAGCAGTACTTC. Translating gives CASSLDRAHEQYF. The rearrangement links TRBV5-4 to TRBJ2-7; 7 bases match TRBD1. The germline V gene encodes CDR1 SGHNT and CDR2 YYREEE (reference sequence). The CDR3 loop spans 13 amino acids. The trim removed 2 bases at V and 5 bases at J, leaving 4 bases unmatched.